This is a list of T cell receptor beta chains from one sample in a study of cytomegalovirus exposure and HLA in healthy donors. Only in-frame clones appear in the TCRdb table, and some are missing; sequencing was by immunoSEQ multiplex PCR. The data hold some 120,000 clones, with about two thirds observed a single time. Sequencing used PBMCs. These receptors originate from a man aged 25-40 years in good health and CMV-seronegative. CDR3s include the opening cysteine and the closing phenylalanine or tryptophan. A D gene is named only where the DNA matches it firmly. A row's size may be missing; if present it is once, few, many or a size class.

D gene: .; V gene: TRBV2; J gene: TRBJ1-2; clone size: .; CDR3 DNA: TGTGCCAGCAGTGAAGCAGAGGGTGGCTATGGCTACACCTTC; CDR3 protein: CASSEAEGGYGYTF
D gene: TRBD1; V gene: TRBV28; J gene: TRBJ2-7; clone size: .; CDR3 DNA: TGTGCCAGCAGTTTAGGGACAGGGATTTCCTACGAGCAGTACTTC; CDR3 protein: CASSLGTGISYEQYF
D gene: .; V gene: TRBV7-3; J gene: TRBJ2-2; clone size: once; CDR3 DNA: TGTGCCAGCAGCTCGGCCCCGGGTCGGGGGGAGCTGTTTTTT; CDR3 protein: CASSSAPGRGELFF
D gene: .; V gene: TRBV6-9; J gene: TRBJ1-2; clone size: few; CDR3 DNA: TGTGCCAGCAAGATCCTCTCTCGGGGCTACACCTTC; CDR3 protein: CASKILSRGYTF
D gene: .; V gene: TRBV6-6; J gene: TRBJ1-1; clone size: .; CDR3 DNA: TGTGCCAGCAGTTACCGCACTGAAGCTTTCTTT; CDR3 protein: CASSYRTEAFF
D gene: TRBD1; V gene: TRBV6-6; J gene: TRBJ2-1; clone size: .; CDR3 DNA: TGTGCCAGCAGTATCCGGGACAGGGGGTACAATGAGCAGTTCTTC; CDR3 protein: CASSIRDRGYNEQFF
D gene: TRBD1; V gene: TRBV30; J gene: TRBJ1-5; clone size: .; CDR3 DNA: TGTGCCTGGAGTGTCCCACAGGGGGGGACTCAGCCCCAGCATTTT; CDR3 protein: CAWSVPQGGTQPQHF
D gene: .; V gene: TRBV9; J gene: TRBJ1-2; clone size: .; CDR3 DNA: TGTGCCAGCGGGGCGACAGGAATCTATGGCTACACCTTC; CDR3 protein: CASGATGIYGYTF
D gene: .; V gene: TRBV9; J gene: TRBJ2-7; clone size: few; CDR3 DNA: TGTGCCAGCAGCGTAGGGCAGGACAACGAGCAGTACTTC; CDR3 protein: CASSVGQDNEQYF
D gene: .; V gene: TRBV7-9; J gene: TRBJ2-7; clone size: few; CDR3 DNA: TGTGCCAGCAGCTTAGGGGACATTGTCTACGAGCAGTACTTC; CDR3 protein: CASSLGDIVYEQYF
D gene: TRBD1; V gene: TRBV11-2; J gene: TRBJ1-1; clone size: .; CDR3 DNA: TGTGCCAGCAGCTCTACAGGGGGCGCGAGGACTGAAGCTTTCTTT; CDR3 protein: CASSSTGGARTEAFF
D gene: .; V gene: TRBV6-1; J gene: TRBJ1-1; clone size: .; CDR3 DNA: TGTGCCAGCAGTAAAGCCAGGGTGGACACTGAAGCTTTCTTT; CDR3 protein: CASSKARVDTEAFF
D gene: TRBD2; V gene: TRBV9; J gene: TRBJ2-1; clone size: .; CDR3 DNA: TGTGCCAGCAGCCTTAGCGGGTCCGGAGGGGAGCAGTTCTTC; CDR3 protein: CASSLSGSGGEQFF
D gene: .; V gene: TRBV30; J gene: TRBJ1-6; clone size: .; CDR3 DNA: TGTGCCTGGAGTGGGTCGGTCCGTTATAATTCACCCCTCCACTTT; CDR3 protein: CAWSGSVRYNSPLHF
D gene: TRBD2; V gene: TRBV2; J gene: TRBJ2-5; clone size: .; CDR3 DNA: TGTGCCAGCGATGATCCGGGACTAGCGGCAAAAGAGACCCAGTACTTC; CDR3 protein: CASDDPGLAAKETQYF
D gene: .; V gene: TRBV30; J gene: TRBJ2-2; clone size: once; CDR3 DNA: TGTGCCTGGAGTCCCTACGCCGGGGAGCTGTTTTTT; CDR3 protein: CAWSPYAGELFF
D gene: .; V gene: TRBV11-3; J gene: TRBJ2-7; clone size: .; CDR3 DNA: TGTGCCAGCAGCTCAACTCGGTACGAGCAGTACTTC; CDR3 protein: CASSSTRYEQYF
D gene: TRBD1; V gene: TRBV7-9; J gene: TRBJ2-1; clone size: few; CDR3 DNA: TGTGCCAGCAGGAAGACAGGGCTCGAGCAGTTCTTC; CDR3 protein: CASRKTGLEQFF
D gene: .; V gene: TRBV6-1; J gene: TRBJ1-4; clone size: .; CDR3 DNA: TGTGCCAGCAGTTTCCAGACAGGATATAATGAAAAACTGTTTTTT; CDR3 protein: CASSFQTGYNEKLFF
D gene: .; V gene: TRBV28; J gene: TRBJ2-7; clone size: .; CDR3 DNA: TGTGCCAGCAAGTCAGGGCAGTCCTACGAGCAGTACTTC; CDR3 protein: CASKSGQSYEQYF
D gene: TRBD1; V gene: TRBV6-4; J gene: TRBJ1-2; clone size: .; CDR3 DNA: TGTGCCAGCAGTCCGGACAGGGACGGCTATGGCTACACCTTC; CDR3 protein: CASSPDRDGYGYTF
D gene: .; V gene: TRBV20-1; J gene: TRBJ2-5; clone size: few; CDR3 DNA: TGCAGCCCTTGGGGGCTGGAGACCCAGTACTTC; CDR3 protein: CSPWGLETQYF
D gene: .; V gene: TRBV12-5; J gene: TRBJ1-5; clone size: .; CDR3 DNA: TGTGCTAGTGGTTTCCCCCTCAGTCAGCCCCAGCATTTT; CDR3 protein: CASGFPLSQPQHF
D gene: TRBD1; V gene: TRBV9; J gene: TRBJ2-7; clone size: .; CDR3 DNA: TGTGCCAGCAGCCCCGAGACAGGGTGGGGGCAGTACTTC; CDR3 protein: CASSPETGWGQYF
D gene: .; V gene: TRBV4-2; J gene: TRBJ2-7; clone size: .; CDR3 DNA: TGTGCCAGCAGCCAAGGGGTCCTGCGGGGAGGCGAGTGGGAGCAGTACTTC; CDR3 protein: CASSQGVLRGGEWEQYF
D gene: .; V gene: TRBV5-1; J gene: TRBJ1-2; clone size: .; CDR3 DNA: TGCGCCAGCTCTAGGGGCTACACCTTC; CDR3 protein: CASSRGYTF
D gene: .; V gene: TRBV18; J gene: TRBJ2-7; clone size: .; CDR3 DNA: TGTGCCAGCTCCTCGGGACAAAGCTACGAGCAGTACTTC; CDR3 protein: CASSSGQSYEQYF
D gene: TRBD2; V gene: TRBV10-3; J gene: TRBJ2-1; clone size: .; CDR3 DNA: TGTGCCATCAGTGAGACAAACCCCCTCACTAGCGGGGGTAGGGATGAGCAGTTCTTC; CDR3 protein: CAISETNPLTSGGRDEQFF
D gene: .; V gene: TRBV7-9; J gene: TRBJ2-5; clone size: .; CDR3 DNA: TGTGCCAGCAGCTTAGTTGGATGGGACAAGGGGCAAGAGACCCAGTACTTC; CDR3 protein: CASSLVGWDKGQETQYF
D gene: .; V gene: TRBV7-8; J gene: TRBJ2-7; clone size: .; CDR3 DNA: TGTGCCAGCAGCCTCTTCGGGGATAGCTCCTACGAGCAGTACTTC; CDR3 protein: CASSLFGDSSYEQYF
D gene: TRBD1; V gene: TRBV5-1; J gene: TRBJ1-2; clone size: .; CDR3 DNA: TGCGCCAGCGGTCCCGGGACAGGGGCTTATGGCTACACCTTC; CDR3 protein: CASGPGTGAYGYTF
D gene: .; V gene: TRBV7-2; J gene: TRBJ2-2; clone size: .; CDR3 DNA: TGTGCCAGCAGCTTACTAGGGAGGTCGGACACCGGGGAGCTGTTTTTT; CDR3 protein: CASSLLGRSDTGELFF
D gene: TRBD1; V gene: TRBV19; J gene: TRBJ1-6; clone size: once; CDR3 DNA: TGTGCCAGTAGTATAAGGGACAGTCAGGAATCACCCCTCCACTTT; CDR3 protein: CASSIRDSQESPLHF
D gene: .; V gene: TRBV7-6; J gene: TRBJ2-7; clone size: .; CDR3 DNA: TGTGCCAGCAGCTTAGATTTGTCAGACGAGCAGTACTTC; CDR3 protein: CASSLDLSDEQYF
D gene: TRBD1; V gene: TRBV9; J gene: TRBJ1-2; clone size: .; CDR3 DNA: TGTGCCAGCAGCTTTCAGGGGGGTGCCTATGGCTACACCTTC; CDR3 protein: CASSFQGGAYGYTF
D gene: TRBD2; V gene: TRBV27; J gene: TRBJ2-6; clone size: .; CDR3 DNA: TGTGCCAGCAGTGTACTAGCGGGCGGAAGCTCTGGGGCCAACGTCCTGACTTTC; CDR3 protein: CASSVLAGGSSGANVLTF
D gene: TRBD2; V gene: TRBV18; J gene: TRBJ2-1; clone size: .; CDR3 DNA: TGTGCCAGCTCACCGTCTAGCGGGGGCTGGAGTGAGCAGTTCTTC; CDR3 protein: CASSPSSGGWSEQFF
D gene: .; V gene: TRBV2; J gene: TRBJ2-5; clone size: .; CDR3 DNA: TGTGCCAGCAGTTGGGGGGTTGGGGAGACCCAGTACTTC; CDR3 protein: CASSWGVGETQYF
D gene: .; V gene: TRBV5-1; J gene: TRBJ2-1; clone size: .; CDR3 DNA: TGCGCCAGCAGCTTGGCGGTATCCTACAATGAGCAGTTCTTC; CDR3 protein: CASSLAVSYNEQFF